The 18 T cell receptor beta chains listed next were all sequenced from one sample in a study of blood T cell repertoires in COVID-19. Generated by immunoSEQ multiplex PCR, the TCRdb table keeps only in-frame clones and is missing some. The sample shows hundreds of thousands of clones, 70% to 90% of them seen only once. The specimen sequenced was peripheral blood. These receptors originate from a woman under 30 who had recovered from COVID-19.

The chain combines TRBV6-5 with TRBJ2-4; tentative D call: TRBD2 (6 bases). V was clipped by 2 bases and J by 8 bases, with 16 bases between them. This CDR3 is 15 amino acids long. The germline CDR1 and CDR2 sequences are MNHEY and SVGAGI. CDR3 residues: CASSYTTGATYIQYF. The CDR3, as DNA: TGTGCCAGCAGTTACACGACGGGAGCGACGTACATTCAGTACTTC.

This clone was seen just once. This sequence joins TRBV14 and TRBJ2-3; D gene uncertain. Germline V lookup: CDR1 SGHDN, CDR2 FVKESK. The length of the CDR3 is 13 residues. V shed 2 bases and J shed 4 bases, with 7 bases lying between them. The CDR3 nucleotides are TGTGCCAGCAGCCAACCGGCGGCAGATACGCAGTATTTT. Translating gives CASSQPAADTQYF.

The chain recombines TRBV28 with TRBJ1-1, with a weak D call TRBD1 (6 bases). The germline V gene encodes CDR1 MDHEN and CDR2 SYDVKM. The CDR3 covers 13 residues. The V gene lost 2 bases and the J gene lost 4 bases, with 8 bases spanning the gap. CDR3 nucleotide sequence: TGTGCCAGCAGTTTAATCAGGGGCACTGAAGCTTTCTTT. It translates to CASSLIRGTEAFF.

The chain employs TRBV5-4 and TRBJ2-3; 7 bases fit TRBD2. The CDR3 covers 16 residues. Germline CDR1 reads SGHNT; CDR2 reads YYREEE (reference sequence). V shed 4 bases, J shed 2 bases, and the junction held 10 bases outside the gene matches. The CDR3 is CASSPQHRGDTDTQYF. The DNA for the CDR3 is TGTGCCAGCAGCCCGCAACATCGGGGGGACACAGATACGCAGTATTTT.

Only one count was recorded for this clone. Other DNA sequences of this sample code for an identical CDR3. The rearrangement joins TRBV6-5 to TRBJ1-6; 7 bases agree with TRBD1. Germline V gene data show CDR1 as MNHEY and CDR2 as SVGAGI. The V segment lost 6 bases and the J segment 10 bases; nucleotides outside the gene matches: 12. The CDR3 has 15 residues. CDR3 coding DNA: TGTGCCAGCAGATACGACAGGGTCGAGGACTCACCCCTCCACTTT. Protein: CASRYDRVEDSPLHF.

The chain is built from TRBV19 and TRBJ2-2; tentatively, D is TRBD1 (5 bases). This CDR3 comprises 13 residues. Trimming pared 2 bases from V and 7 bases from J, leaving 8 bases between. The germline CDR1 and CDR2 sequences are LNHDA and SQIVND (reference sequence). The CDR3 spells CASSIQGIGELFF. The CDR3 DNA is TGTGCCAGTAGTATACAGGGAATCGGGGAGCTGTTTTTT. The full variable domain, rest sourced from reference TRBV19 and TRBJ2-2, is DGGITQSPKYLFRKEGQNVTLSCEQNLNHDAMYWYRQDPGQGLRLIYYSQIVNDFQKGDIAEGYSVSREKKESFPLTVTSAQKNPTAFYLCASSIQGIGELFFGEGSRLTVL.

J is TRBJ2-1 and V is TRBV11-2, with D perhaps TRBD2 (6 bases). There are 16 residues in the CDR3. Deletions cut 5 bases from V and 3 bases from J, with 17 bases between. The V gene's germline CDR1 is SGHAT and CDR2 FQNNGV. CDR3: CASSRYTSSVYNEQFF. CDR3 coding DNA: TGTGCCAGCAGCCGTTATACTAGCTCAGTCTACAATGAGCAGTTCTTC.

The V call is TRBV7-6, the J call TRBJ2-7, with D maybe TRBD2 (5 bases). The V and J ends lost 5 bases and 0 bases respectively, with 11 bases between them. CDR1 is SGHVS, CDR2 FNYEAQ, per germline. The CDR3 sequence is 14 residues long. For the CDR3, the DNA is TGTGCCAGCAGCGTTCAGCGGAGCTCCTACGAGCAGTACTTC. It yields the protein CASSVQRSSYEQYF.

Only a few counts were recorded for this clone. The rearrangement joins TRBV24-1 to TRBJ1-1; tentatively, D is TRBD1 (5 bases). V lost 5 bases to trimming and J lost 1 base, with 10 bases between them. The CDR3 consists of 14 residues. Per germline, CDR1 KGHDR and CDR2 SFDVKD. The CDR3 DNA reads as TGTGCCACCAGTGGGACACCACCGAACACTGAAGCTTTCTTT. This gives the protein CATSGTPPNTEAFF.

The CDR3 coding sequence is TGTGCCTTGGGGGGACAGGCCAAAAACATTCAGTACTTC. Encoded protein: CALGGQAKNIQYF. The chain has TRBV30 and TRBJ2-4; weak D call: TRBD1 (7 bases). Germline CDR1 is GTSNPN and CDR2 is SVGIG (reference sequence). This CDR3 has 13 amino acids. V was cut by 7 bases and J by 1 base, with 11 bases left in between.

CDR3 sequence reads: CASSLTGLAGVSEQFF. The DNA of the CDR3 is TGTGCCAGCAGCTTAACAGGACTAGCGGGAGTATCCGAGCAGTTCTTC. This chain connects TRBV7-3 to TRBJ2-1, with TRBD2 matching over 13 bases. Germline loops: CDR1 SGHTA, CDR2 FQGTGA. The CDR3 has 16 amino acids. V shed 0 bases, J shed 10 bases, and the junction held 6 bases outside the gene matches.

CDR3 sequence reads: CASSPRGGLTYEQYF. The CDR3 region has the DNA TGTGCCAGCAGCCCACGGGGGGGGCTAACCTACGAGCAGTACTTC. The V and J genes are TRBV5-6 and TRBJ2-7; 8 bases are shared with TRBD2. J gave up 2 bases and V 4 bases, and 8 bases lay outside the gene matches. The CDR3 length is 15 residues. CDR1 and CDR2 (germline): SGHDT, YYEEEE. Full variable domain (missing parts from reference TRBV5-6 and TRBJ2-7): DAGVTQSPTHLIKTRGQQVTLRCSPKSGHDTVSWYQQALGQGPQFIFQYYEEEERQRGNFPDRFSGHQFPNYSSELNVNALLLGDSALYLCASSPRGGLTYEQYFGPGTRLTVT.

The rearrangement joins TRBV6-6 to TRBJ2-7; D is perhaps TRBD2 (5 bases). V lost 10 bases and J 4 bases, leaving 14 bases between the germline ends. The germline V gene encodes CDR1 MNHNY and CDR2 SVGAGI (reference sequence). CDR3 length: 12 residues. The CDR3 region is CATRGSIYEQYF. CDR3 sequence (DNA): TGTGCCACCCGGGGTAGTATATACGAGCAGTACTTC.

This clone showed up just once. DNA for the CDR3: TGTGCCAGTAGTATCCAGGGTTCACCCCTCCACTTT. Translated, it gives CASSIQGSPLHF. This chain links TRBV19 with TRBJ1-6; D is possibly TRBD1 (5 bases). The length of the CDR3 is 12 residues. CDR1 LNHDA and CDR2 SQIVND come from the germline V gene (reference sequence). The V gene lost 3 bases and the J gene lost 9 bases, with 6 bases spanning the gap.

V is TRBV18 and J is TRBJ2-3; the match to TRBD2 covers 10 bases. Germline V lookup: CDR1 KGHSH, CDR2 LQKENI. CDR3 length: 15 residues. V was pared by 1 base and J by 3 bases, with 1 base of the junction left unmatched. CDR3: CASSPLAGGTDTQYF. CDR3 sequence (DNA): TGTGCCAGCTCACCACTAGCGGGAGGTACAGATACGCAGTATTTT.

This chain uses TRBV6-5 with TRBJ1-2, with D tentatively TRBD1 (6 bases). V lost 0 bases and J lost 4, with 15 bases in between. In germline, CDR1 is MNHEY, CDR2 SVGAGI. The CDR3 has 16 amino acids. The CDR3 region has the DNA TGTGCCAGCAGTTACTCGGGGGCGCATGGAATCTATGGCTACACCTTC. Residues: CASSYSGAHGIYGYTF.

This chain links TRBV2 with TRBJ1-5, with D hard to call. The V end lost 7 bases, the J end lost 2 bases, and 6 bases lay between the germline ends. Germline V CDR1 and CDR2: SNHLY, FYNNEI. CDR3 length: 12 residues. CDR3 sequence reads: CASKRGNQPQHF. CDR3 nucleotide sequence: TGTGCCAGCAAGCGGGGCAATCAGCCCCAGCATTTT.

The chain combines TRBV5-4 with TRBJ1-2; the D gene is possibly TRBD1 (6 bases). Germline lookup yields CDR1 SGHNT and CDR2 YYREEE (reference sequence). Trimming left V 4 bases short and J 2 bases short, with 24 bases between. The CDR3 is 18 amino acids. The CDR3 DNA follows: TGTGCCAGCAGCCAAAGCGGGATTCGGACAGACTCAAACTATGGCTACACCTTC. Amino acid sequence: CASSQSGIRTDSNYGYTF.